Ten or more counts support the clone carrying this TCR beta chain. The sample is drawn from a study of prognosis after radiotherapy for stage I lung cancer. Study as a whole: Patients with non-small cell lung cancer were all judged medically inoperable. Distant metastasis occurred in a handful of patients at a median of approximately seven months after radiotherapy, while about 15 showed no significant progression. Alongside stereotactic body radiotherapy, concurrent therapy was given to no patient.

Germline loops: CDR1 SGHAT, CDR2 FQNNGV. V was pared by 5 bases and J by 2 bases, with 8 bases of the junction left unmatched. This CDR3 spans 16 amino acids. Two rounds of multiplex PCR amplified TCR beta CDR3 from genomic DNA. Amplification in first-round PCR relied on primers specific to each TRBV and TRBJ gene. From the multiplex PCR reads, TCRdb called clonotypes with MiXCR, one entry per CDR3 protein. The sample consists of 20,000 to 30,000 distinct CDR3 sequences, about 32% of them appearing once. The genes are TRBV11-2 and TRBJ2-3, with 9 positions matching TRBD2. The origin of this receptor is a donor at least 50 years old with non-small cell lung cancer. Sequencing used PBMCs, obtained before or after stereotactic body radiation therapy (not recorded which). The CDR3 nucleotides read TGTGCCAGCAGCCATCGGACTAGCGCATACACAGATACGCAGTATTTT. This sequence encodes CASSHRTSAYTDTQYF.